The 20 T cell receptor beta chains in this list originate from one sample, sequenced in a study of vaccination and CD4 T cells after COVID-19. MiXCR, applied by TCRdb to the PCR reads, yields one record per CDR3 protein. The sample contains around 28,000 distinct CDR3 sequences, approximately 51% of which appear only once. This sample's time point: late sampling 161 to 241 days after vaccination in a few convalescent patients. Sequenced here: CD4+ T cells from blood, sampled about 7 months after SARS-CoV-2 vaccination. The receptors here all came from a human donor who had recovered from COVID-19.

The count of this clonotype is one. The V call is TRBV27, the J call TRBJ1-1; D is perhaps TRBD1 (6 bases). Trimming removed 0 bases at V and 6 bases at J, with 11 bases between. Germline V gene data show CDR1 as MNHEY and CDR2 as SMNVEV (reference sequence). This CDR3 region has 14 residues. The CDR3 spells CASSLSGGAAEAFF. In DNA form, the CDR3 reads TGTGCCAGCAGTTTATCTGGGGGGGCTGCTGAAGCTTTCTTT.

This chain joins TRBV27 and TRBJ2-1; 12 bases are shared with TRBD2. Per the germline V gene, CDR1 is MNHEY and CDR2 is SMNVEV (reference sequence). V trimming: 6 bases; J trimming: 9 bases; junction bases outside the gene matches: 12. The CDR3 is made up of 16 amino acids. CDR3 bases: TGTGCCAGCAGCTTGACGTCTAGCGGGAGGGAAAGTGAGCAGTTCTTC. Translated: CASSLTSSGRESEQFF.

The V gene is TRBV20-1, the J gene TRBJ2-3; 14 positions match TRBD2. Looked up from germline, CDR1 is DFQATT and CDR2 is SNEGSKA (reference sequence). V was clipped by 5 bases and J by 11 bases; unmatched bases: 9. CDR3 length equals 14 residues. The CDR3 spells CSAPPGLAGVQQYF. The CDR3 nucleotides read TGCAGTGCTCCGCCGGGACTAGCGGGAGTTCAGCAGTATTTT.

The table lists this clonotype with a count of one. The gene calls are TRBV7-3 and TRBJ2-2, with D possibly matching TRBD1 (5 bases). The CDR3 is 16 residues long. Per germline, CDR1 SGHTA and CDR2 FQGTGA. V was cut by 5 bases and J by 7 bases, with 20 bases left in between. CDR3 in amino acids: CASSPVGPPRNGELFF. As DNA, the CDR3 is TGTGCCAGCAGCCCCGTGGGGCCCCCGAGAAACGGGGAGCTGTTTTTT.

This clonotype was counted between two and nine times. The chain recombines TRBV20-1 with TRBJ2-1; a weak D match, TRBD2 (6 bases). The CDR3 spans 12 residues. Per the germline V gene, CDR1 is DFQATT and CDR2 is SNEGSKA (reference sequence). V lost 4 bases and J 6 bases, leaving 10 bases between the germline ends. CDR3 amino acids: CSATRRGNEQFF. The CDR3 DNA reads TGCAGTGCTACCCGGAGGGGCAATGAGCAGTTCTTC.

In its sample, this clonotype was seen a few times. The J gene is TRBJ2-2, the V gene TRBV29-1; possibly TRBD2 for D (5 bases). Trimming removed 1 base from V and 4 bases from J, with 10 bases in between. The length of the CDR3 is 14 residues. Germline CDR1 is SQVTM and CDR2 is ANQGSEA. CDR3 in DNA: TGCAGCGTTGAAGGGACTGGAATCACCGGGGAGCTGTTTTTT. Its protein is CSVEGTGITGELFF.

This chain connects TRBV7-6 to TRBJ2-5; maybe TRBD2 (6 bases). The CDR3 contains 15 residues. V lost 0 bases to trimming and J lost 1 base, with 9 bases between them. Germline-derived CDR1 and CDR2 are SGHVS and FNYEAQ. CDR3 DNA sequence: TGTGCCAGCAGCTTAGCGCGGGGTAGCCAAGAGACCCAGTACTTC. It specifies CASSLARGSQETQYF.

This clonotype was detected a few times. The chain links TRBV19 to TRBJ1-2, with D possibly being TRBD1 (5 bases). V lost 6 bases to trimming and J lost 8 bases, with 10 bases between them. The CDR3 covers 11 residues. CDR1 is LNHDA, CDR2 SQIVND, per germline (reference sequence). Written as DNA, the CDR3 is TGTGCCAGTAGACGGGACGGCGGCTACACCTTC. Translated: CASRRDGGYTF. The full variable domain, its missing parts supplied by reference TRBV19 and TRBJ1-2, is DGGITQSPKYLFRKEGQNVTLSCEQNLNHDAMYWYRQDPGQGLRLIYYSQIVNDFQKGDIAEGYSVSREKKESFPLTVTSAQKNPTAFYLCASRRDGGYTFGSGTRLTVV.

The chain has TRBV7-9 and TRBJ2-3, with TRBD2 matching 12 bases. Germline V gene sequence: CDR1 SEHNR, CDR2 FQNEAQ (reference sequence). V shed 3 bases and J 0 bases; nucleotides not matched to a gene: 10. This CDR3 has 19 amino acids. CDR3 nucleotides: TGTGCCAGCAGCTTGGGCTCTAGCGGGAGGGCCCGAAGCACAGATACGCAGTATTTT. Translating gives CASSLGSSGRARSTDTQYF.

The V and J genes are TRBV20-1 and TRBJ2-7; TRBD2 matches 10 bases. The ends lost 3 bases at V and 2 bases at J; junction bases unmatched: 1. Germline CDR1 is DFQATT and CDR2 is SNEGSKA (reference sequence). The CDR3 has 13 residues. As DNA, the CDR3 is TGCAGTGCTAGGGGACTAGCGACCTACGAGCAGTACTTC. This gives the protein CSARGLATYEQYF.

The chain is built from TRBV7-9 and TRBJ1-5; a weak D match, TRBD1 (6 bases). The germline CDR1 and CDR2 sequences are SEHNR and FQNEAQ (reference sequence). V was clipped by 5 bases and J by 7 bases, with 12 bases between them. CDR3 size: 13 residues. The CDR3 sequence: CASSETGEQPQHF. CDR3 DNA sequence: TGTGCCAGCAGCGAGACAGGCGAACAGCCCCAGCATTTT.

The rearrangement uses TRBV15 and TRBJ1-1, with TRBD1 identical over 9 bases. Germline lookup yields CDR1 LNHNV and CDR2 YYDKDF (reference sequence). The CDR3 is made up of 15 amino acids. Trimming cost V 5 bases and J 4 bases; bases outside gene matches: 8. The CDR3 spells CATSGTGGVVTEAFF. The CDR3 nucleotides are TGTGCCACCAGCGGTACAGGGGGCGTAGTCACTGAAGCTTTCTTT.

This clonotype was counted only a few times. The rearrangement joins TRBV20-1 to TRBJ2-3; 15 nucleotides agree with TRBD2. The CDR3 is 14 amino acids. Germline CDR1 reads DFQATT; CDR2 reads SNEGSKA (reference sequence). The DNA for the CDR3 is TGCAGCCTCCCCGGGACTAGCGGGAGGTATACGCAGTATTTT. Amino acids: CSLPGTSGRYTQYF.

The rearrangement joins TRBV19 to TRBJ2-7; 7 bases map to TRBD2. Per the germline V gene, CDR1 is LNHDA and CDR2 is SQIVND (reference sequence). The CDR3 runs to 18 residues. V was pared by 1 base and J by 3 bases, with 15 bases of the junction left unmatched. CDR3 bases: TGTGCCAGTAGTATAGCGGCTAGCGGAGAGACAACCTTCTACGAGCAGTACTTC. Its translation: CASSIAASGETTFYEQYF. The variable domain in full, completed from reference TRBV19 and TRBJ2-7, reads DGGITQSPKYLFRKEGQNVTLSCEQNLNHDAMYWYRQDPGQGLRLIYYSQIVNDFQKGDIAEGYSVSREKKESFPLTVTSAQKNPTAFYLCASSIAASGETTFYEQYFGPGTRLTVT.

The chain couples TRBV28 to TRBJ1-2; D is uncertain. The CDR3 extends over 12 amino acids. Trimming took 3 bases from V and 8 from J, leaving 10 bases between them. Germline V gene sequence: CDR1 MDHEN, CDR2 SYDVKM. The CDR3, as DNA: TGTGCCAGCAGTTTGTCCCCGGACGGCTACACCTTC. This sequence encodes CASSLSPDGYTF.

The chain joins TRBV7-9 to TRBJ2-3; the match to TRBD2 covers 9 bases. Germline V lookup: CDR1 SEHNR, CDR2 FQNEAQ (reference sequence). CDR3 size: 17 residues. V shed 2 bases, J shed 4 bases, and the junction held 10 bases outside the gene matches. The CDR3: CASSLRFGSGSPDTQYF. The DNA of the CDR3 is TGTGCCAGCAGCTTAAGGTTTGGTAGCGGGAGTCCAGATACGCAGTATTTT.

The V gene is TRBV7-2, the J gene TRBJ2-7; 8 bases fit TRBD2. Germline V gene lookup returns CDR1 SGHTA and CDR2 FQGNSA. This CDR3 is built from 15 residues. The V gene end was trimmed by 1 base and the J gene end by 4 bases; junction bases not matched to a gene: 6. The CDR3 protein is CASSLGAGGTYEQYF. As DNA, the CDR3 is TGTGCCAGCAGCTTAGGGGCGGGAGGCACATACGAGCAGTACTTC.

This clonotype was seen a handful of times. This chain connects TRBV5-6 to TRBJ1-2; no clear D gene. Germline V gene lookup returns CDR1 SGHDT and CDR2 YYEEEE. Trimming removed 4 bases at V and 3 bases at J, with 10 bases between. The CDR3 runs to 13 residues. Here the CDR3 reads CASSVQWHYGYTF. DNA for the CDR3: TGTGCCAGCAGCGTGCAGTGGCACTATGGCTACACCTTC. Variable domain in full (rest from reference TRBV5-6 and TRBJ1-2): DAGVTQSPTHLIKTRGQQVTLRCSPKSGHDTVSWYQQALGQGPQFIFQYYEEEERQRGNFPDRFSGHQFPNYSSELNVNALLLGDSALYLCASSVQWHYGYTFGSGTRLTVV.

The chain links TRBV6-1 to TRBJ1-2; 8 bases line up with TRBD1. V gave up 5 bases and J gave up 5 bases; unmatched junction bases: 10. The germline gives CDR1 MNHNS, CDR2 SASEGT. The CDR3 extends over 15 amino acids. The CDR3 DNA reads TGTGCCAGCAGTCCCACCGGGACAGGACCGTATGGCTACACCTTC. Its protein is CASSPTGTGPYGYTF.

The chain links TRBV7-2 to TRBJ2-3; D call uncertain. The CDR3 runs 12 residues. Germline V gene lookup returns CDR1 SGHTA and CDR2 FQGNSA. The ends were cut back, 3 bases at V and 3 bases at J, with 4 bases in the middle. The CDR3 sequence is CASSFGTDTQYF. The CDR3 nucleotides read TGTGCCAGCAGCTTTGGTACAGATACGCAGTATTTT.